A selection of T cell receptor beta chains follows, all from one sample in a study of blood T cell repertoires in COVID-19. Only in-frame clones appear in the TCRdb table, and some are missing; sequencing was by immunoSEQ multiplex PCR. The sample lists around 200,000 clones, more than 75% occurring once. The sample taken for sequencing was PBMCs or T cells enriched from blood (not recorded which). These receptors all stem from a middle-aged man with acute COVID-19. The CDR3 runs from the conserved cysteine through the conserved F or W. D genes are given only for firm matches. Only part of the rows carry a size: once, few, many, or a class if the clone is expanded.

cdr3_length: 14
d_call: NA
v_call: TRBV19
j_call: TRBJ2-5
clone_size: NA
cdr3_aa: CASRKLGGGETQYF
cdr3_nt: TGTGCCAGTAGGAAGCTGGGGGGTGGGGAGACCCAGTACTTC

cdr3_length: 14
d_call: NA
v_call: TRBV9
j_call: TRBJ1-4
clone_size: once
cdr3_aa: CASSVGSHNEKLFF
cdr3_nt: TGTGCCAGCAGCGTGGGCAGTCATAATGAAAAACTGTTTTTT

cdr3_length: 15
d_call: NA
v_call: TRBV27
j_call: TRBJ2-2
clone_size: NA
cdr3_aa: CASSLGLTSRGELFF
cdr3_nt: TGTGCCAGCAGTTTAGGACTCACCTCCCGCGGGGAGCTGTTTTTT

cdr3_length: 15
d_call: NA
v_call: TRBV27
j_call: TRBJ1-6
clone_size: NA
cdr3_aa: CASREEDRRWSPLHF
cdr3_nt: TGTGCCAGCAGAGAGGAGGATCGTCGATGGTCACCCCTCCACTTT

cdr3_length: 14
d_call: NA
v_call: TRBV27
j_call: TRBJ1-1
clone_size: NA
cdr3_aa: CASSLAIMNTEAFF
cdr3_nt: TGTGCCAGCAGTTTGGCCATCATGAACACTGAAGCTTTCTTT

cdr3_length: 14
d_call: TRBD1
v_call: TRBV19
j_call: TRBJ1-2
clone_size: NA
cdr3_aa: CASGDRVDNYGYTF
cdr3_nt: TGTGCCAGTGGTGACAGGGTCGATAACTATGGCTACACCTTC

cdr3_length: 13
d_call: NA
v_call: TRBV21-1
j_call: TRBJ2-1
clone_size: once
cdr3_aa: CASRRLADNEQFF
cdr3_nt: TGTGCCAGCAGGAGACTAGCGGACAATGAGCAGTTCTTC

cdr3_length: 16
d_call: TRBD1
v_call: TRBV7-9
j_call: TRBJ1-1
clone_size: NA
cdr3_aa: CASSYRQGRMNTEAFF
cdr3_nt: TGTGCCAGCAGCTACCGACAGGGGAGAATGAACACTGAAGCTTTCTTT

cdr3_length: 12
d_call: NA
v_call: TRBV10-1
j_call: TRBJ2-7
clone_size: NA
cdr3_aa: CASSELPSEQYF
cdr3_nt: TGCGCCAGCAGTGAACTACCTAGCGAGCAGTACTTC

cdr3_length: 14
d_call: NA
v_call: TRBV2
j_call: TRBJ1-5
clone_size: NA
cdr3_aa: CASNGQRLNQPQHF
cdr3_nt: TGTGCCAGCAATGGACAGCGCCTCAATCAGCCCCAGCATTTT

cdr3_length: 18
d_call: TRBD2
v_call: TRBV5-1
j_call: TRBJ2-5
clone_size: once
cdr3_aa: CASSSTTGTSGRGETQYF
cdr3_nt: TGCGCCAGCAGCTCCACAACCGGGACTAGCGGGAGGGGTGAGACCCAGTACTTC

cdr3_length: 15
d_call: NA
v_call: TRBV6-5
j_call: TRBJ2-4
clone_size: NA
cdr3_aa: CASSKNTGAKNIQYF
cdr3_nt: TGTGCCAGCAGCAAAAATACAGGGGCCAAAAACATTCAGTACTTC

cdr3_length: 13
d_call: NA
v_call: TRBV7-9
j_call: TRBJ1-1
clone_size: NA
cdr3_aa: CASSLAGGAEAFF
cdr3_nt: TGTGCCAGCAGCTTAGCGGGAGGCGCTGAAGCTTTCTTT

cdr3_length: 15
d_call: NA
v_call: TRBV5-1
j_call: TRBJ1-1
clone_size: few
cdr3_aa: CASSLEPQGPTEAFF
cdr3_nt: TGCGCCAGCAGCTTGGAACCACAGGGACCCACTGAAGCTTTCTTT

cdr3_length: 16
d_call: NA
v_call: TRBV3-1/TRBV3-2
j_call: TRBJ1-1
clone_size: NA
cdr3_aa: CASSQAGGSMNTEAFF
cdr3_nt: TGTGCCAGCAGCCAGGCTGGAGGCTCCATGAACACTGAAGCTTTCTTT

cdr3_length: 17
d_call: TRBD1
v_call: TRBV3-1/TRBV3-2
j_call: TRBJ1-1
clone_size: NA
cdr3_aa: CASSQPSGGIRNTEAFF
cdr3_nt: TGTGCCAGCAGCCAACCCTCAGGGGGCATAAGGAACACTGAAGCTTTCTTT

cdr3_length: 15
d_call: NA
v_call: TRBV7-9
j_call: TRBJ1-5
clone_size: NA
cdr3_aa: CASSLDSGVGQPQHF
cdr3_nt: TGTGCCAGCAGCCTGGATTCGGGAGTGGGTCAGCCCCAGCATTTT

cdr3_length: 15
d_call: NA
v_call: TRBV9
j_call: TRBJ2-5
clone_size: NA
cdr3_aa: CASSAWDSGGETQYF
cdr3_nt: TGTGCCAGCAGCGCCTGGGACTCTGGGGGAGAGACCCAGTACTTC

cdr3_length: 15
d_call: NA
v_call: TRBV28
j_call: TRBJ1-5
clone_size: NA
cdr3_aa: CASSAGGYSNQPQHF
cdr3_nt: TGTGCCAGCAGTGCCGGGGGTTATAGCAATCAGCCCCAGCATTTT

cdr3_length: 16
d_call: TRBD1
v_call: TRBV23-1
j_call: TRBJ1-2
clone_size: once
cdr3_aa: CATRRDRAHHNYGYTF
cdr3_nt: TGCGCCACCCGTAGGGACAGGGCGCACCATAACTATGGCTACACCTTC

cdr3_length: 12
d_call: TRBD2
v_call: TRBV7-2
j_call: TRBJ2-3
clone_size: NA
cdr3_aa: CASSWERETQYF
cdr3_nt: TGTGCCAGCAGCTGGGAGCGGGAGACGCAGTATTTT

cdr3_length: 15
d_call: NA
v_call: TRBV15
j_call: TRBJ2-7
clone_size: NA
cdr3_aa: CATSIKPKSSYEQYF
cdr3_nt: TGTGCCACCAGCATTAAACCTAAGAGCTCCTACGAGCAGTACTTC

cdr3_length: 16
d_call: NA
v_call: TRBV7-9
j_call: TRBJ2-7
clone_size: NA
cdr3_aa: CASSRQQGLLSGEQYF
cdr3_nt: TGTGCCAGCAGCCGGCAACAGGGTCTCCTTTCTGGCGAGCAGTACTTC

cdr3_length: 15
d_call: NA
v_call: TRBV2
j_call: TRBJ2-7
clone_size: NA
cdr3_aa: CASSGIVAATYEQYF
cdr3_nt: TGTGCCAGCAGTGGGATTGTAGCGGCCACCTACGAGCAGTACTTC

cdr3_length: 15
d_call: NA
v_call: TRBV19
j_call: TRBJ1-2
clone_size: once
cdr3_aa: CASRRSGVDSYGYTF
cdr3_nt: TGTGCCAGTAGGAGATCGGGCGTGGACTCTTATGGCTACACCTTC

cdr3_length: 14
d_call: NA
v_call: TRBV7-2
j_call: TRBJ1-1
clone_size: NA
cdr3_aa: CASSLIQADTEAFF
cdr3_nt: TGTGCCAGCAGCTTAATACAGGCCGACACTGAAGCTTTCTTT

cdr3_length: 18
d_call: TRBD2
v_call: TRBV3-1/TRBV3-2
j_call: TRBJ2-7
clone_size: NA
cdr3_aa: CASSPRGVGTSGRYEQYF
cdr3_nt: TGTGCCAGCAGCCCCCGAGGAGTGGGGACTAGCGGGAGGTACGAGCAGTACTTC

cdr3_length: 12
d_call: NA
v_call: TRBV24-1
j_call: TRBJ2-1
clone_size: NA
cdr3_aa: CATSDQFSEQFF
cdr3_nt: TGTGCCACCAGTGACCAATTTAGCGAGCAGTTCTTC

cdr3_length: 16
d_call: TRBD2
v_call: TRBV19
j_call: TRBJ2-7
clone_size: NA
cdr3_aa: CASSRGGLSEYYEQYF
cdr3_nt: TGTGCCAGTAGTAGGGGGGGTCTCTCGGAGTACTACGAGCAGTACTTC

cdr3_length: 15
d_call: NA
v_call: TRBV7-3
j_call: TRBJ2-1
clone_size: NA
cdr3_aa: CASSYGTGSYNEQFF
cdr3_nt: TGTGCCAGCAGCTACGGGACTGGTTCCTACAATGAGCAGTTCTTC

cdr3_length: 15
d_call: NA
v_call: TRBV18
j_call: TRBJ2-5
clone_size: NA
cdr3_aa: CASSPFAGAEETQYF
cdr3_nt: TGTGCCAGCTCACCCTTCGCGGGGGCGGAGGAGACCCAGTACTTC

cdr3_length: 17
d_call: TRBD2
v_call: TRBV7-8
j_call: TRBJ2-1
clone_size: NA
cdr3_aa: CASSPIDFSGRVSEQFF
cdr3_nt: TGTGCCAGCAGCCCTATAGACTTTAGCGGGAGGGTCAGTGAGCAGTTCTTC

cdr3_length: 15
d_call: NA
v_call: TRBV18
j_call: TRBJ2-7
clone_size: NA
cdr3_aa: CASSQSLGHNYEQYF
cdr3_nt: TGTGCCAGCTCACAATCACTGGGACATAACTACGAGCAGTACTTC

cdr3_length: 15
d_call: NA
v_call: TRBV19
j_call: TRBJ1-1
clone_size: NA
cdr3_aa: CASSPKRSIQLKAFF
cdr3_nt: TGTGCCAGTAGCCCTAAGCGTTCAATTCAATTAAAAGCTTTCTTT

cdr3_length: 14
d_call: NA
v_call: TRBV18
j_call: TRBJ2-7
clone_size: NA
cdr3_aa: CASSPDYAPGEQYF
cdr3_nt: TGTGCCAGCTCACCGGACTACGCCCCTGGCGAGCAGTACTTC

cdr3_length: 14
d_call: NA
v_call: TRBV4-2
j_call: TRBJ1-1
clone_size: NA
cdr3_aa: CASSQDGGGTEAFF
cdr3_nt: TGTGCCAGCAGCCAAGACGGGGGAGGCACTGAAGCTTTCTTT

cdr3_length: 15
d_call: TRBD2
v_call: TRBV3-1/TRBV3-2
j_call: TRBJ2-7
clone_size: NA
cdr3_aa: CASRKNLAGVDEQYF
cdr3_nt: TGTGCCAGCAGAAAAAACCTAGCGGGAGTTGACGAGCAGTACTTC

cdr3_length: 17
d_call: TRBD2
v_call: TRBV9
j_call: TRBJ2-5
clone_size: NA
cdr3_aa: CASSVDGIAGVKETQYF
cdr3_nt: TGTGCCAGCAGCGTAGATGGTATAGCGGGAGTAAAAGAGACCCAGTACTTC

cdr3_length: 17
d_call: TRBD2
v_call: TRBV10-1
j_call: TRBJ2-7
clone_size: NA
cdr3_aa: CASSESGGITSSYEQYF
cdr3_nt: TGCGCCAGCAGTGAGTCGGGGGGGATTACCAGCTCCTACGAGCAGTACTTC

cdr3_length: 13
d_call: TRBD2
v_call: TRBV5-1
j_call: TRBJ2-5
clone_size: NA
cdr3_aa: CASSEGTSGTQYF
cdr3_nt: TGCGCCAGCAGCGAAGGGACTAGCGGGACCCAGTACTTC

cdr3_length: 12
d_call: NA
v_call: TRBV3-1/TRBV3-2
j_call: TRBJ1-2
clone_size: NA
cdr3_aa: CASSQDFNGYTF
cdr3_nt: TGTGCCAGCAGCCAAGATTTTAATGGCTACACCTTC

cdr3_length: 15
d_call: NA
v_call: TRBV5-4
j_call: TRBJ2-2
clone_size: NA
cdr3_aa: CASSLRQDNTGELFF
cdr3_nt: TGTGCCAGCAGCTTGAGGCAGGATAACACCGGGGAGCTGTTTTTT